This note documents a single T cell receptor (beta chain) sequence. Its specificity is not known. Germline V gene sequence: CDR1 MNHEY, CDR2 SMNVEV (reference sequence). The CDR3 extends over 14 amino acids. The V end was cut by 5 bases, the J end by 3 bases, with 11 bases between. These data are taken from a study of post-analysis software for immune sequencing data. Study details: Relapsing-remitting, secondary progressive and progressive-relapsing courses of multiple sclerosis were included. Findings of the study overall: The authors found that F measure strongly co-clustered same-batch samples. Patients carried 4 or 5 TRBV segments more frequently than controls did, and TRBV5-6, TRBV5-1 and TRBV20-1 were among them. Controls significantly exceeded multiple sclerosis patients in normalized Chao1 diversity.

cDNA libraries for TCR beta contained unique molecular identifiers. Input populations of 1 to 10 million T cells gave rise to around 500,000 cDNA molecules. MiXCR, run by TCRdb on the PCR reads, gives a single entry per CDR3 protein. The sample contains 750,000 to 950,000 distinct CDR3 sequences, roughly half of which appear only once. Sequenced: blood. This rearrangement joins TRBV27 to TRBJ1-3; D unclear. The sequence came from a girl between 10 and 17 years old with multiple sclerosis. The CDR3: CASSRNPLGNTIYF. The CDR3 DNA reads TGTGCCAGCAGTCGTAATCCTCTTGGAAACACCATATATTTT.